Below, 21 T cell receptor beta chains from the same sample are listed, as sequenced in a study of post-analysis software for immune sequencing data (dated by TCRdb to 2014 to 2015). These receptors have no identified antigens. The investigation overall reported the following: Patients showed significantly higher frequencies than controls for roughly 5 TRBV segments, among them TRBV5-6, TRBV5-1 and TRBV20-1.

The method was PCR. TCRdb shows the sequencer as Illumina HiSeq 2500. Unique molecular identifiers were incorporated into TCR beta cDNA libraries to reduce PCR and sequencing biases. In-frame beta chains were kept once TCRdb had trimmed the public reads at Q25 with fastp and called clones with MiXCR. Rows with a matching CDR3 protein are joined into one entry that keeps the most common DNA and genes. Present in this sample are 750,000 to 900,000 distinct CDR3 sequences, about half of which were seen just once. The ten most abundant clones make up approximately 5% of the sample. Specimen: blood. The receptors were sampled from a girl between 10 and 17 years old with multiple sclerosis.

CDR3 in amino acids: CASRPTGTGGTEQFF. CDR3 sequence (DNA): TGTGCCAGCAGACCGACCGGGACAGGGGGCACTGAGCAGTTCTTC. V is TRBV13 and J is TRBJ2-1, with TRBD1 identical over 12 bases. J gave up 9 bases and V 6 bases, and 9 bases lay outside the gene matches. Germline V CDR1 and CDR2: PRHDT, FYEKMQ (reference sequence). The CDR3 runs to 15 residues. Filled out from reference TRBV13 and TRBJ2-1, the complete variable domain reads AAGVIQSPRHLIKEKRETATLKCYPIPRHDTVYWYQQGPGQDPQFLISFYEKMQSDKGSIPDRFSAQQFSDYHSELNMSSLELGDSALYFCASRPTGTGGTEQFFGPGTRLTVL.

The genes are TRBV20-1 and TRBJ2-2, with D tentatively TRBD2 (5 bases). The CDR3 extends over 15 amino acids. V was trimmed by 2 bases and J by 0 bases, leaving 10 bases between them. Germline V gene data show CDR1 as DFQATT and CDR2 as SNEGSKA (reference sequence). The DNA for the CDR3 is TGCAGTGCTAGAATCGCGGGCGCGAACACCGGGGAGCTGTTTTTT. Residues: CSARIAGANTGELFF.

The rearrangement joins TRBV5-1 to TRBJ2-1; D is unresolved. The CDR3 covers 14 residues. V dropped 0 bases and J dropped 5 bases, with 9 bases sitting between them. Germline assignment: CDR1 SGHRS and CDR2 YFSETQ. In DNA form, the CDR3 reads TGCGCCAGCAGCTTGGTTCGAACTAACAATGAGCAGTTCTTC. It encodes CASSLVRTNNEQFF.

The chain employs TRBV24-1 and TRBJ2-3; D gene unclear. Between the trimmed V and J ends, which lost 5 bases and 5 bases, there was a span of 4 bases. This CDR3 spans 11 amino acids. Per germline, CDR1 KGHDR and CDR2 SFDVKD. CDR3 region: CATSAKDTQYF. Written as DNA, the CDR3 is TGTGCCACCAGTGCTAAAGATACGCAGTATTTT.

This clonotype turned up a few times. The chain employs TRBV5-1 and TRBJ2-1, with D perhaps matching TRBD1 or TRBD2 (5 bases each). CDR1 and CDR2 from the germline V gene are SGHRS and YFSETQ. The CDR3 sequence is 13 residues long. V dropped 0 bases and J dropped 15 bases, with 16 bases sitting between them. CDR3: CASSLVRDLSMFF. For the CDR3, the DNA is TGCGCCAGCAGCTTGGTTCGGGACCTCAGTATGTTCTTC.

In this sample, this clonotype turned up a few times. CDR3 DNA: TGTGCCAGCAGTTCTGGGGGCAGCAACTACGAGCAGTACTTC. Encoded protein: CASSSGGSNYEQYF. This chain uses TRBV12-3 or TRBV12-4 with TRBJ2-7, with D tentatively TRBD1 (6 bases). The V and J ends lost 4 bases and 3 bases respectively, with 13 bases between them. The CDR3 consists of 14 residues.

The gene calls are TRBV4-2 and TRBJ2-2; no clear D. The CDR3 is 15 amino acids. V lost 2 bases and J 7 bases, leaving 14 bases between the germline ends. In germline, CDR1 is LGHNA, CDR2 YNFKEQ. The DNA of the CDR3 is TGTGCCAGCAGCCAATCCCACAACCGAGGCGGGGAGCTGTTTTTT. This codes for CASSQSHNRGGELFF.

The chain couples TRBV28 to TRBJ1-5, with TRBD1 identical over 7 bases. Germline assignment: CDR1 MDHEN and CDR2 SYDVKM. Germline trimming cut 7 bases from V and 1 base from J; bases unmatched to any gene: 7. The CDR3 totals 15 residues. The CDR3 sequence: CASTRDSESNQPQHF. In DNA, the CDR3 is TGTGCCAGCACCCGGGACAGCGAGAGCAATCAGCCCCAGCATTTT.

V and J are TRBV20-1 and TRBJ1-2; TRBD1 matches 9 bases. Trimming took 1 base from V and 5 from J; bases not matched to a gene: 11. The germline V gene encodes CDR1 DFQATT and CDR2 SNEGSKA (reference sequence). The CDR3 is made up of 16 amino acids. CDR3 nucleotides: TGCAGTGCTAGAGGAAATTGGGACAGGGAGGAATATGGCTACACCTTC. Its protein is CSARGNWDREEYGYTF.

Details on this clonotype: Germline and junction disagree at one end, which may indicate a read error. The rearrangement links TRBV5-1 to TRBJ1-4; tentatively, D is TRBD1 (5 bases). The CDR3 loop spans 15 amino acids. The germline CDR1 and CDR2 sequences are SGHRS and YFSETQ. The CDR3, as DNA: TGCGCCAGCAGCTTTTCCGGGACCACCCATGAAAAACGGTTTTTT. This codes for CASSFSGTTHEKRFF.

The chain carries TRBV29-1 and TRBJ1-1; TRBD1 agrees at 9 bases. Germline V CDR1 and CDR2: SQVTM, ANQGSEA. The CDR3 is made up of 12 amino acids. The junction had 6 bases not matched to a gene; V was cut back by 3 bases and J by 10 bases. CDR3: CSVDGTGSLAFF. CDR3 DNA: TGCAGCGTTGATGGGACAGGGTCGTTAGCTTTCTTT.

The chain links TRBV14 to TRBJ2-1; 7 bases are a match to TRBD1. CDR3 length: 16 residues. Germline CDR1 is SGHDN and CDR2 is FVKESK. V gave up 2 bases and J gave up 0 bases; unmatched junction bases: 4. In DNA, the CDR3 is TGTGCCAGCAGCCAATGGGCAGGGGGCTCCTACAATGAGCAGTTCTTC. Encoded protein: CASSQWAGGSYNEQFF. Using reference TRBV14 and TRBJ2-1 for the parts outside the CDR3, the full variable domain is EAGVTQFPSHSVIEKGQTVTLRCDPISGHDNLYWYRRVMGKEIKFLLHFVKESKQDESGMPNNRFLAERTGGTYSTLKVQPAELEDSGVYFCASSQWAGGSYNEQFFGPGTRLTVL.

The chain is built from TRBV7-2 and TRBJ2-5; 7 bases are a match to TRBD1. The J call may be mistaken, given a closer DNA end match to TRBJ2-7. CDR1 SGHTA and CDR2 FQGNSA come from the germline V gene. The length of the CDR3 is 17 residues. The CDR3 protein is CASSPWDSSVSPYEQYF. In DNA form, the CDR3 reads TGTGCCAGCAGCCCGTGGGACAGTTCGGTGTCCCCGTACGAGCAGTACTTC.

This CDR3 reads CSVEGTSGRTVLGTQYF. Written as DNA, the CDR3 is TGCAGCGTTGAGGGGACTAGCGGGAGAACGGTTTTAGGGACCCAGTACTTC. The rearrangement links TRBV29-1 to TRBJ2-7; TRBD2 matches at 14 bases. The closer fit of TRBJ2-5 to the DNA end suggests the J call may be wrong. The CDR3 runs 17 residues. Germline CDR1 and CDR2: SQVTM and ANQGSEA.

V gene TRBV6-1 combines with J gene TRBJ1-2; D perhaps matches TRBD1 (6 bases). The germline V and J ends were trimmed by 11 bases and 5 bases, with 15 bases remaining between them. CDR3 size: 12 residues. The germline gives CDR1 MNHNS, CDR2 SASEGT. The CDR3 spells CAGYRAGYGYTF. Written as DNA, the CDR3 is TGTGCCGGCTACAGGGCCGGGTATGGCTACACCTTC.

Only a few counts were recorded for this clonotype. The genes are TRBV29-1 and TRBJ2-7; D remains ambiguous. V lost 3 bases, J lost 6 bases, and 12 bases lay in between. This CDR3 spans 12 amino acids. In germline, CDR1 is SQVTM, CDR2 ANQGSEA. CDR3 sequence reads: CSVETAGVEQYF. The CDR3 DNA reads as TGCAGCGTTGAGACGGCTGGGGTCGAGCAGTACTTC.

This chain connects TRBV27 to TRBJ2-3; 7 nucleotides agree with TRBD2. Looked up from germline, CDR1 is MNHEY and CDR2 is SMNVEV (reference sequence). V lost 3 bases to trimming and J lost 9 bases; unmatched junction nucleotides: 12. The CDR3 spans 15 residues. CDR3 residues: CASSFLAAPVGTQYF. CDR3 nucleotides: TGTGCCAGCAGTTTCCTAGCGGCCCCCGTGGGGACGCAGTATTTT.

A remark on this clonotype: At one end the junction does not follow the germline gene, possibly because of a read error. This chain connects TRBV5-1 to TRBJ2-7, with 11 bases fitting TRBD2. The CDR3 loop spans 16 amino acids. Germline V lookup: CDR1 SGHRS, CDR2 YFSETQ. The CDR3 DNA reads TGCGCCAGCAGCTTGGGACTAGCGGGGAGCTCCTACGAGCTGTACTTC. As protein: CASSLGLAGSSYELYF. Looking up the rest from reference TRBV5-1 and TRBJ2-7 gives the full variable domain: KAGVTQTPRYLIKTRGQQVTLSCSPISGHRSVSWYQQTPGQGLQFLFEYFSETQRNKGNFPGRFSGRQFSNSRSEMNVSTLELGDSALYLCASSLGLAGSSYELYFGPGTRLTVT.

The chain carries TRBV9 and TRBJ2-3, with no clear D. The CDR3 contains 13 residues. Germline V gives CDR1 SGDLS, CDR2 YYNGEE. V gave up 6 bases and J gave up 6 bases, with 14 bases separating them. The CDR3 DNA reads TGTGCCAGCATCTCCCCAGATTCGGATACGCAGTATTTT. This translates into CASISPDSDTQYF.

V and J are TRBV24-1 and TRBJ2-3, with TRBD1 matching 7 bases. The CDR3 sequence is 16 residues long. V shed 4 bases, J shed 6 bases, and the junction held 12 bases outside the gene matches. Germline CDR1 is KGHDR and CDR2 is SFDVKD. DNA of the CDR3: TGTGCCACCAGTGAGCGAGAGGGGGCTTCCCCGGATACGCAGTATTTT. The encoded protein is CATSEREGASPDTQYF.

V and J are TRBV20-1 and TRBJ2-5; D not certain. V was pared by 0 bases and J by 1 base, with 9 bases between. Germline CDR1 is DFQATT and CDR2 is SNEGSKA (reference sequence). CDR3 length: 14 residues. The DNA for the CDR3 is TGCAGTGCTAGAGATATGGAGCCCCAAGAGACCCAGTACTTC. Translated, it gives CSARDMEPQETQYF.